A selection of T cell receptor beta chains follows, all from one sample in a study of CD8 T cells in ankylosing spondylitis. MiXCR was run by TCRdb on the 5' RACE reads, yielding one entry per CDR3 protein. The sample comprises about 66,000 distinct CDR3 sequences, more than 5.5% of which are singletons, and 5% rests with the top ten. Material for sequencing was synovial fluid, either unsorted or a sorted T cell fraction (not recorded which). All receptors derive from a male donor with ankylosing spondylitis. Each CDR3 is given with its conserved first and last residue.

v_call: TRBV2; j_call: TRBJ2-1; cdr3_aa: CASNRVGAAYNEQFF
v_call: TRBV11-2; j_call: TRBJ2-7; cdr3_aa: CASSLTRDRGLYEQYF
v_call: TRBV5-1; j_call: TRBJ2-7; cdr3_aa: CASSFGQVGGYEQYF
v_call: TRBV3-1; j_call: TRBJ2-1; cdr3_aa: CASSQVLLAGGGSEQFF
v_call: TRBV19; j_call: TRBJ1-6; cdr3_aa: CASSNRNNSPLHF
v_call: TRBV20-1; j_call: TRBJ2-1; cdr3_aa: CSARAPSGSSGEQFF
v_call: TRBV10-3; j_call: TRBJ1-5; cdr3_aa: CAIRGVSNQPQHF
v_call: TRBV2; j_call: TRBJ1-2; cdr3_aa: CASSPDRNYGYTF
v_call: TRBV4-1; j_call: TRBJ2-1; cdr3_aa: CASSRLLAGGPYEQFF
v_call: TRBV6-1; j_call: TRBJ2-7; cdr3_aa: CASSEEKGAFYPYEQYF
v_call: TRBV25-1; j_call: TRBJ2-3; cdr3_aa: CASSLQGRDTQYF
v_call: TRBV10-3; j_call: TRBJ1-1; cdr3_aa: CAISKGGGTEAFF
v_call: TRBV18; j_call: TRBJ2-7; cdr3_aa: CASSPDSEQYF